Following are 20 T cell receptor beta chains from one sample sequenced in a study of T cell repertoires in cytomegalovirus infection. In TCRdb, the reads were re-called with MiXCR into one record per CDR3 protein. The repertoire holds roughly 990,000 distinct CDR3 sequences, with approximately 31% as singletons. Their specific antigens are unknown. Here the sequenced sample was cultured CD8+ T cells from PBMCs, taken from culture after CMV antigen stimulation. All receptors come from a human donor in good health (CMV status not recorded). Some clones in this sample may be carry-over from other donors' samples.

This clonotype appeared a few times. The chain combines TRBV4-2 with TRBJ2-5; 11 bases map to TRBD2. This CDR3 is built from 18 residues. The V gene end was trimmed by 0 bases and the J gene end by 1 base; junction bases not matched to a gene: 7. Germline V gene sequence: CDR1 LGHNA, CDR2 YNFKEQ. CDR3 sequence reads: CASSQDLLAGGGQETQYF. CDR3 DNA sequence: TGTGCCAGCAGCCAAGATCTCCTAGCGGGGGGCGGCCAAGAGACCCAGTACTTC.

The CDR3 DNA reads as TGTGCCAGCGGGGGGCCTGGGGCCAACGTCCTGACTTTC. It encodes CASGGPGANVLTF. The chain combines TRBV13 with TRBJ2-6; perhaps D is TRBD1 or TRBD2 (6 bases each). In germline, CDR1 is PRHDT, CDR2 FYEKMQ (reference sequence). The CDR3 loop spans 13 amino acids. Trimming removed 8 bases at V and 2 bases at J, with 7 bases between.

This clonotype has a handful of counts. The chain is built from TRBV6-2 or TRBV6-3 and TRBJ2-5; 7 bases match TRBD2. The CDR3 consists of 15 residues. V lost 4 bases, J lost 0 bases, and 5 bases stayed unmatched. Germline-derived CDR1 and CDR2 are MNHEY and SVGEGT. In DNA form, the CDR3 reads TGTGCCAGCAGTTCCGCGGGGGACTACCAAGAGACCCAGTACTTC. It codes for CASSSAGDYQETQYF.

Concerning this clonotype itself: An end of the junction does not agree with germline; a read error may underlie this. This chain connects TRBV4-1 to TRBJ2-4; D gene uncertain. Germline loops: CDR1 MGHRA, CDR2 YSYEKL. The CDR3 spans 13 residues. The CDR3 DNA reads TGCGTCAGCAGCCCTCTGAGCCCGGACATTCAGTACTTC. Translating gives CVSSPLSPDIQYF.

Concerning this clonotype: Possible read error: a much larger clone is one base away. The chain links TRBV9 to TRBJ1-1, with D unresolved. Germline V gene lookup returns CDR1 SGDLS and CDR2 YYNGEE. This CDR3 contains 13 residues. Trimming left V 0 bases short and J 1 base short, with 4 bases between. The CDR3 loop reads CASSVVPNTEAFF. The CDR3 nucleotides read TGTGCCAGCAGCGTAGTCCCGAACACTGAAGCTTTCTTT.

This clonotype was detected a few times. The rearrangement uses TRBV2 and TRBJ2-1; the D is unclear. V lost 8 bases and J 6 bases, leaving 14 bases between the germline ends. CDR3 length: 13 amino acids. The germline V gene encodes CDR1 SNHLY and CDR2 FYNNEI. CDR3 sequence (DNA): TGTGCCAGCCCAGCCGGCGCCGGCAATGAGCAGTTCTTC. It yields the protein CASPAGAGNEQFF.

With respect to this clonotype: At one end, the junction sequence differs from germline, possibly due to a read error. The chain couples TRBV7-6 to TRBJ2-5; D ambiguous. This CDR3 spans 16 amino acids. Germline CDR1 and CDR2: SGHVS and FNYEAQ. CDR3 residues: CASSLGGETQEETQYF. CDR3 bases: TGTGCTAGCAGCTTAGGTGGGGAAACCCAAGAAGAGACCCAGTACTTC.

This clonotype came up a few times. This sequence joins TRBV7-9 and TRBJ2-4; 8 bases fit TRBD2. J lost 3 bases, V lost 4 bases, and 5 bases had no gene match. The CDR3 length is 15 residues. Germline values: CDR1 SEHNR, CDR2 FQNEAQ (reference sequence). DNA of the CDR3: TGTGCCAGCAGCTCCGTCGGGGGGGGCAAAAACATTCAGTACTTC. It is translated as CASSSVGGGKNIQYF.

Regarding this clonotype: The junction departs from the called germline gene at one end, perhaps through a read error. V is TRBV11-2 and J is TRBJ2-1, with D perhaps assigned TRBD1 or TRBD2 (6 bases each). The CDR3 spans 17 residues. The germline gives CDR1 SGHAT, CDR2 FQNNGV. The CDR3, as DNA: TGTGTCAGCAGCGACCTAATGGAGGGGGATGAATGGAATGAGCAGTTCTTC. Translated, it gives CVSSDLMEGDEWNEQFF.

The chain combines TRBV12-5 with TRBJ2-7; D unresolved. V lost 6 bases to trimming and J lost 9 bases, with 15 bases between them. Germline lookup yields CDR1 LGHNT and CDR2 FRNRAP. The length of the CDR3 is 12 residues. The CDR3 region has the DNA TGTGCTAGTGGCCTCATAGAGCACGGGCAGTACGTC. This sequence encodes CASGLIEHGQYV.

This clonotype was recorded a few times. This chain joins TRBV7-6 and TRBJ1-5; 7 bases are shared with TRBD1. This CDR3 region has 15 residues. With 6 bases clipped from V and 8 bases from J, the junction kept 13 bases outside the gene matches. From germline, CDR1 is SGHVS and CDR2 FNYEAQ. CDR3 DNA sequence: TGTGCCAGCAGTTCAGACAGGGTAACTTGGGAGCCCCAGCATTTT. Its translation is CASSSDRVTWEPQHF.

This chain connects TRBV27 to TRBJ2-5; D is unresolved. Germline CDR1 reads MNHEY; CDR2 reads SMNVEV (reference sequence). The CDR3 length is 15 residues. The V end was cut by 0 bases, the J end by 4 bases, with 12 bases between. CDR3 nucleotide sequence: TGTGCCAGCAGTTTATCCACCTCCCCTCGAGAGACCCAGTACTTC. Its protein is CASSLSTSPRETQYF.

This clonotype was seen many times. The chain couples TRBV7-2 to TRBJ1-2; D call uncertain. Germline CDR1 is SGHTA and CDR2 is FQGNSA. The V gene lost 0 bases and the J gene lost 4 bases, with 21 bases spanning the gap. CDR3 size: 18 residues. Here the CDR3 DNA reads TGTGCCAGCAGCTTAGCCGAGGAGCCAGCGTATCCCACCTATGGCTACACCTTC. Protein: CASSLAEEPAYPTYGYTF.

This clonotype appeared once. The chain carries TRBV13 and TRBJ2-2; D is ambiguous. Trimming stripped 3 bases from V and 6 bases from J, with 11 bases between. The CDR3 is made up of 14 amino acids. Germline-derived CDR1 and CDR2 are PRHDT and FYEKMQ (reference sequence). CDR3 residues: CASSFQDVPGELFF. The CDR3 nucleotides read TGTGCCAGCAGCTTCCAGGATGTTCCCGGGGAGCTGTTTTTT.

This clonotype was picked up a small number of times. The chain has TRBV28 and TRBJ2-2; 8 nucleotides line up with TRBD2. The germline V gene encodes CDR1 MDHEN and CDR2 SYDVKM. The junction had 10 bases not matched to a gene; V was cut back by 4 bases and J by 6 bases. This CDR3 is built from 16 residues. CDR3 sequence (DNA): TGTGCCAGCAGTTACCCGGGAGGGGCGGATTCCGGGGAGCTGTTTTTT. Its translation is CASSYPGGADSGELFF.

The rearrangement uses TRBV12-3 or TRBV12-4 and TRBJ1-6; D is perhaps TRBD1 (6 bases). The CDR3 is made up of 14 amino acids. With 8 bases removed from V and 5 bases from J, the gap between germline ends came to 13 bases. The CDR3 sequence: CASPGAQDNSPLHF. The CDR3 DNA reads TGTGCCAGCCCGGGGGCTCAGGATAATTCACCCCTCCACTTT.

V usage is TRBV19 and J usage is TRBJ1-6; D gene uncertain. CDR3 length: 19 amino acids. CDR1 is LNHDA and CDR2 is SQIVND in the germline V gene (reference sequence). V lost 5 bases and J lost 1, with 21 bases in between. The CDR3 DNA sequence: TGTGCCAGTAGTGCGAAAGGTTTCCCTTCAAGGTCCTATAATTCACCCCTCCACTTT. This encodes CASSAKGFPSRSYNSPLHF. The whole variable domain, remainder taken from reference TRBV19 and TRBJ1-6, is DGGITQSPKYLFRKEGQNVTLSCEQNLNHDAMYWYRQDPGQGLRLIYYSQIVNDFQKGDIAEGYSVSREKKESFPLTVTSAQKNPTAFYLCASSAKGFPSRSYNSPLHFGNGTRLTVT.

This clonotype has more than one count but fewer than ten. This chain uses TRBV4-1 with TRBJ1-1; possible D gene TRBD1, 5 bases. The germline V gene has CDR1 MGHRA and CDR2 YSYEKL. The CDR3 covers 14 residues. The V end was cut by 6 bases, the J end by 1 base, with 12 bases between. CDR3 loop: CASSVAGGNTEAFF. The CDR3, as DNA: TGCGCCAGCAGTGTCGCTGGGGGGAACACTGAAGCTTTCTTT.

This clonotype was counted between two and nine times. This chain joins TRBV27 and TRBJ1-6, with 8 nucleotides matching TRBD1. This CDR3 contains 14 residues. With 8 bases clipped from V and 5 bases from J, the junction kept 5 bases outside the gene matches. Germline V gene lookup returns CDR1 MNHEY and CDR2 SMNVEV (reference sequence). CDR3 residues: CASRLGQDNSPLHF. CDR3 nucleotides: TGTGCCAGCCGCCTGGGACAGGATAATTCACCCCTCCACTTT.

This clonotype was observed a handful of times. V gene TRBV5-1 combines with J gene TRBJ2-1, with TRBD2 matching over 13 bases. The CDR3 covers 15 residues. V shed 4 bases and J 8 bases; nucleotides not matched to a gene: 6. Germline lookup yields CDR1 SGHRS and CDR2 YFSETQ. This chain's CDR3 is CASSVGTSGEDEQFF. In DNA, the CDR3 is TGCGCCAGCAGCGTAGGGACTAGCGGGGAGGATGAGCAGTTCTTC.